This TCR beta chain was captured by sequencing in a study of T cells in Graves' hyperthyroidism and ophthalmopathy. Patients aged 18 to 65 had newly diagnosed hyperthyroidism of under 2 months' duration. TCR beta CDR3 regions were amplified from RNA transcripts. Researchers ran a first-round RT-PCR on the TCR CDR3 using the HTBI primer set. TCRdb fed the multiplex PCR reads into MiXCR, producing one record per CDR3 protein. The sample lists about 710,000 distinct CDR3 sequences, around 17% occurring once. This clonotype was observed a handful of times. Its specificity is unknown. Study-wide results and limits: Stable hyperthyroidism was separated from ophthalmopathy by a model based on 13 V-J features. Progression to ophthalmopathy was predicted a median of approximately 6.4 months early. Among clonotypes expanded in thyroid above 0.001, most were also found in blood.

The sample was blood. This TCR was sampled from a man younger than 30 with Graves' hyperthyroidism.

Here the CDR3 reads CASSMGGGGQPQHF. DNA for the CDR3: TGTGCCAGCAGCATGGGGGGGGGCGGTCAGCCCCAGCATTTT. This sequence joins TRBV6-2 or TRBV6-3 and TRBJ1-5; possibly TRBD1 for D (6 bases). With 6 bases removed from V and 6 bases from J, the gap between germline ends came to 15 bases. The CDR3 consists of 14 residues. Germline CDR1 MNHEY, CDR2 SVGEGT.